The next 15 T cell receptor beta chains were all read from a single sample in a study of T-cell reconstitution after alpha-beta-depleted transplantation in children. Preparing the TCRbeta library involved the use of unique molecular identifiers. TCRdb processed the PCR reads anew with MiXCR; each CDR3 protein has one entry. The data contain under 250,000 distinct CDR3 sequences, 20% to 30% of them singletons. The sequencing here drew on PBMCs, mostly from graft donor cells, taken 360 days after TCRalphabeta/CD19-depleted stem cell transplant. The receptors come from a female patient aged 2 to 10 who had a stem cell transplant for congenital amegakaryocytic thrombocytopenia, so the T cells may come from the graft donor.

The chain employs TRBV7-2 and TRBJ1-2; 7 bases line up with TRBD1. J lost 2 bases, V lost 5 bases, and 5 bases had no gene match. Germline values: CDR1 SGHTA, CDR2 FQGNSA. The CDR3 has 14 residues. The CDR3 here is CASSRTGGNYGYTF. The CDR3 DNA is TGTGCCAGCAGCCGGACAGGCGGAAACTATGGCTACACCTTC.

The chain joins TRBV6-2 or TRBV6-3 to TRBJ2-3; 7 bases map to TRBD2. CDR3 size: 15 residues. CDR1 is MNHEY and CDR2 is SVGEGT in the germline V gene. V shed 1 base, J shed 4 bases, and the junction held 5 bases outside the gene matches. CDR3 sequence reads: CASSYLAGVADTQYF. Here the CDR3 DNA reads TGTGCCAGCAGTTACTTGGCGGGAGTGGCAGATACGCAGTATTTT.

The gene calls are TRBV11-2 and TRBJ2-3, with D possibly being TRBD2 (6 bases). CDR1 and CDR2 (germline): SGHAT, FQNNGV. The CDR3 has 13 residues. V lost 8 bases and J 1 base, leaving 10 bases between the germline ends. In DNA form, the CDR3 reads TGTGCCAGCTGGGGGGAGGGCACAGATACGCAGTATTTT. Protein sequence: CASWGEGTDTQYF.

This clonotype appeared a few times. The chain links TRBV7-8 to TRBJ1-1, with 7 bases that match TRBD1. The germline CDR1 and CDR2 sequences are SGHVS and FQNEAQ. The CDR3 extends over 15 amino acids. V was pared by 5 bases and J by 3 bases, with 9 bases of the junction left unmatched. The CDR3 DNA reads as TGTGCCAGCAGCCCAGACAGGGTTCGGGACACTGAAGCTTTCTTT. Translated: CASSPDRVRDTEAFF.

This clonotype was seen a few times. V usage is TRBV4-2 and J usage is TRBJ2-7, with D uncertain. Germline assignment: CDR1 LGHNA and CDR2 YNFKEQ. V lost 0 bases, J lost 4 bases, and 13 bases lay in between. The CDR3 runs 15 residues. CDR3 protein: CASSQDLARRYEQYF. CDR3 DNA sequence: TGTGCCAGCAGCCAAGATTTAGCTCGGCGGTACGAGCAGTACTTC.

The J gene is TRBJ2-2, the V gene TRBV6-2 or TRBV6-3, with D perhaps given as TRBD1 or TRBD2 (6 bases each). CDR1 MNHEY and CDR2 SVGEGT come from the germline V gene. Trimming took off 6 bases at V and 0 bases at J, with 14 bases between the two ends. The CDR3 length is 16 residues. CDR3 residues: CASRGGLKANTGELFF. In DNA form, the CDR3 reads TGTGCCAGCAGGGGGGGCCTGAAAGCGAACACCGGGGAGCTGTTTTTT.

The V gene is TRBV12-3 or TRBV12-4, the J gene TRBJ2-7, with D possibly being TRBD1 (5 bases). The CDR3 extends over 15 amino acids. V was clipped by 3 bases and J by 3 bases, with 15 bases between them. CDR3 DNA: TGTGCCAGCAGTTTCGGGCAGGGCCCTTACTACGAGCAGTACTTC. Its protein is CASSFGQGPYYEQYF.

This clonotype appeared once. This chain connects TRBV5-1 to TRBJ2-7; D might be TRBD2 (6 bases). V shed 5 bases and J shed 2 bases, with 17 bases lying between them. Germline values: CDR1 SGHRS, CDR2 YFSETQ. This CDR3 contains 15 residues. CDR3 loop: CASSQIAAGTYEQYF. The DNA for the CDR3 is TGCGCCAGCAGTCAAATAGCGGCAGGGACCTACGAGCAGTACTTC.

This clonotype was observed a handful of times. The CDR3 region is CSVVIGKLGETQYF. The CDR3 bases are TGCAGCGTTGTAATAGGAAAACTGGGGGAGACCCAGTACTTC. The chain joins TRBV29-1 to TRBJ2-5; D is uncertain. V lost 4 bases and J lost 5, with 17 bases in between. CDR1 is SQVTM, CDR2 ANQGSEA, per germline. The CDR3 extends over 14 amino acids.

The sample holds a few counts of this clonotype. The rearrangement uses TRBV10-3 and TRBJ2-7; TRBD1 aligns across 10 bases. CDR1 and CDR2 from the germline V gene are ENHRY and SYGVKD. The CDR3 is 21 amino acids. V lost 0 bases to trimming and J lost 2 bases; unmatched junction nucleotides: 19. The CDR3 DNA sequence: TGTGCCATCAGTGAGTCTGTAATCGACAACTCCGGGACAGGGGATCCCTACGAGCAGTACTTC. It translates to CAISESVIDNSGTGDPYEQYF.

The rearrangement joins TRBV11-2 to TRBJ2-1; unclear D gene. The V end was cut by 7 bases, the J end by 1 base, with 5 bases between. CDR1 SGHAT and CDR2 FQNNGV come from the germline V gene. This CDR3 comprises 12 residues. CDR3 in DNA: TGTGCCAGCAAGGAGTCCTACAATGAGCAGTTCTTC. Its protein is CASKESYNEQFF. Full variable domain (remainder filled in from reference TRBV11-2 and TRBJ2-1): EAGVAQSPRYKIIEKRQSVAFWCNPISGHATLYWYQQILGQGPKLLIQFQNNGVVDDSQLPKDRFSAERLKGVDSTLKIQPAKLEDSAVYLCASKESYNEQFFGPGTRLTVL.

The DNA for the CDR3 is TGTGCCAGCAGCGTGGCGGCGGGGATTCAGTACTTC. Amino acid sequence: CASSVAAGIQYF. The genes are TRBV6-2 or TRBV6-3 and TRBJ2-4; possibly TRBD2 for D (6 bases). Germline assignment: CDR1 MNHEY and CDR2 SVGEGT. The CDR3 runs to 12 residues. Trimming removed 6 bases at V and 10 bases at J, with 13 bases between.

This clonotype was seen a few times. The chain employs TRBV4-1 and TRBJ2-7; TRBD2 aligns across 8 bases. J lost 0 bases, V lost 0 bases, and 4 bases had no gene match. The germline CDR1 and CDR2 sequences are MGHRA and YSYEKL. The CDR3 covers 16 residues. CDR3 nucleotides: TGCGCCAGCAGCCAAGATCCCCTAGCGGGCTCCTACGAGCAGTACTTC. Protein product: CASSQDPLAGSYEQYF.

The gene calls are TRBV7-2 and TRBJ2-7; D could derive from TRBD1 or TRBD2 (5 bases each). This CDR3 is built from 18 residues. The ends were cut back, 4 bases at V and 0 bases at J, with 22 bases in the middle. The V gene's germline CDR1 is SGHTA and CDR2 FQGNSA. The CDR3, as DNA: TGTGCCAGCAGCTACGCTGTATCATTTGGGGGTTTCTCCTACGAGCAGTACTTC. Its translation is CASSYAVSFGGFSYEQYF.

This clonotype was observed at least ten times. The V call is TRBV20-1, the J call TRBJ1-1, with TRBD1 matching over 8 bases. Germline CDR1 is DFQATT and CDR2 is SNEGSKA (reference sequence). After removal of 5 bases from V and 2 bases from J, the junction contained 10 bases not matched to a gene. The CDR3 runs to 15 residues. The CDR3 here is CSAPQVQGANTEAFF. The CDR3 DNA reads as TGCAGTGCTCCACAAGTTCAGGGGGCAAACACTGAAGCTTTCTTT.